Sequencing of this T cell receptor (beta chain) was carried out in a study of beta chain features in type 1 diabetes. Study-level findings and limits: TCRB CDR3 length was moderately but significantly reduced in all four CD4+ subsets of Type 1 diabetes patients.

Notes on this clone: Its antigen remains unknown.

The germline V and J ends were trimmed by 0 bases and 9 bases, with 10 bases remaining between them. This CDR3 spans 13 amino acids. Germline V gives CDR1 SGDLS, CDR2 YYNGEE. Sequencing targeted expressed TCRB transcripts, as all isolated RNA had been reverse transcribed. Repertoires were generated with immunoSEQ multiplex PCR, while TCRdb's copy carries only in-frame clones and drops some. The sample has 150,000 to 200,000 clones, approximately 62% seen once. The clonotype comes from a man aged 25 to 40 with type 1 diabetes. The chain carries TRBV9 and TRBJ2-1, with D unclear. Sequenced material: naive CD4+ T cells from blood. The CDR3 bases are TGTGCCAGCAGCGTAGGAGTGGTAGCTGAGCAGTTCTTC. Protein product: CASSVGVVAEQFF.